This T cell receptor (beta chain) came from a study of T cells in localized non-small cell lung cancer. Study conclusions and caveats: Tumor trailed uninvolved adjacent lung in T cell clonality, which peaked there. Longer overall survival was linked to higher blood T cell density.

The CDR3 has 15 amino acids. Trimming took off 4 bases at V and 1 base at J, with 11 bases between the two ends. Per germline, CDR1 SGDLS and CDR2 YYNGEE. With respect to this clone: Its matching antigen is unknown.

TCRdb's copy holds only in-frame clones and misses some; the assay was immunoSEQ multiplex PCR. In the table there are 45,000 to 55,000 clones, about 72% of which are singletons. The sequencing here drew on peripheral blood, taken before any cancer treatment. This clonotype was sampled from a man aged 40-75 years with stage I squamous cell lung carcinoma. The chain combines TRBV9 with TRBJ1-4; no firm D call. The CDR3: CASSPQPRTNEKLFF. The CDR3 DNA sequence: TGTGCCAGCAGCCCCCAACCCAGAACTAATGAAAAACTGTTTTTT.